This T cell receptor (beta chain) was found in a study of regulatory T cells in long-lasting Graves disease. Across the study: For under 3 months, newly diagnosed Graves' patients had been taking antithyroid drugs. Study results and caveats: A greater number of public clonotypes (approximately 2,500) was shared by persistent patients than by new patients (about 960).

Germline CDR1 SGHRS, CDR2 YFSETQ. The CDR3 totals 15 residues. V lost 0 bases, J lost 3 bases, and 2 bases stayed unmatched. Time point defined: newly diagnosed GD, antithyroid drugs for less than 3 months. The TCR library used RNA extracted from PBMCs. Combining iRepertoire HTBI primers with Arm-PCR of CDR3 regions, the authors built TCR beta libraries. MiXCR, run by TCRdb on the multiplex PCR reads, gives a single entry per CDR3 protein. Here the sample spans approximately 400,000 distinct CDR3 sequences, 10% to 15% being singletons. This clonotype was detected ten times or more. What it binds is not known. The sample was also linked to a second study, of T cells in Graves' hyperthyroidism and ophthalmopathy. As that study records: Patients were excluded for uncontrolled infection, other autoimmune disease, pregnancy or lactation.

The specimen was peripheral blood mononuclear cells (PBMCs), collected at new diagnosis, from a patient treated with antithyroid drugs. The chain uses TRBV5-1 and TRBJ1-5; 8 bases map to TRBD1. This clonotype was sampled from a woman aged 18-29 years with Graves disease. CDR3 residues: CASSLGTGINQPQHF. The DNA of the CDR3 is TGCGCCAGCAGCTTGGGGACAGGGATCAATCAGCCCCAGCATTTT. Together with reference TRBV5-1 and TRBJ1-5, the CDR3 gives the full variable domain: KAGVTQTPRYLIKTRGQQVTLSCSPISGHRSVSWYQQTPGQGLQFLFEYFSETQRNKGNFPGRFSGRQFSNSRSEMNVSTLELGDSALYLCASSLGTGINQPQHFGDGTRLSIL.